These 10 T cell receptor beta chains came from one sample sequenced in a study of tissue T cells after allogeneic stem cell transplantation. Sample time point: mouse harvest day 14 after allogeneic transplant. Tail vein injection delivered 10^7 T-cell-depleted bone marrow cells and 10^6 splenic CD5+ T cells. Libraries were prepared by immunoSEQ multiplex PCR; TCRdb keeps only in-frame clonotypes and omits some of them. Found here are around 5,000 clones, about 50% of them singletons; the top ten hold roughly a sixth. The material sequenced was gut tissue. These receptors originate from a female BALB/c mouse given C57BL/6 T cells with graft-versus-host disease after an allogeneic hematopoietic cell transplant.

This clone is categorized as large. Gene names are the mouse ones. The read terminates 1 residue before the CDR3 end, so the remaining end is supplied by the germline J gene. The chain carries TRBV2 and TRBJ1-4; maybe TRBD1 (5 bases). The CDR3 loop spans 14 amino acids. Trimming left V 9 bases short and J 1 base short, with 12 bases between. From germline, CDR1 is LGHNA and CDR2 YSYQKL. CDR3: CASTTGGSNERLFF. The sequenced part of the CDR3 DNA is TGTGCCAGTACAACCGGGGGTTCCAACGAAAGATTATTT.

This clone occurred a few times. These gene names are mouse names. Coverage ceases 1 residue before the CDR3 finishes, and the germline J gene fills in the end. The chain carries TRBV12-2 and TRBJ2-7, with 12 bases fitting TRBD2. Germline lookup yields CDR1 SGHLS and CDR2 HYDKME. The CDR3 spans 13 residues. J was trimmed by 7 bases and V by 4 bases; bases with no gene match: 4. The part of the CDR3 DNA that was read is TGTGCCAGCTCCCGGGACTGGGGGGCCGAACAGTAC. Amino acid sequence: CASSRDWGAEQY. Given in full, the CDR3 is CASSRDWGAEQYF. Based on the CDR3 plus reference TRBV12-2 and TRBJ2-7, the full variable domain is NSGVVQSPRYIIKGKGERSILKCIPISGHLSVAWYQQTQGQELKFFIQHYDKMERDKGNLPSRFSVQQFDDYHSEMNMSALELEDSAVYFCASSRDWGAEQYFGPGTRLTVL.

This clone was observed once. Genes and germline are mouse. The missing CDR3 end, 1 residue past where the read stops, is filled in from the germline J gene. The chain carries TRBV26 and TRBJ1-2; 8 bases align to TRBD1. The V segment lost 1 base and the J segment 3 bases; nucleotides outside the gene matches: 4. Germline V gives CDR1 KGHPV, CDR2 FQNQEV (reference sequence). CDR3 length equals 15 residues. CDR3 in amino acids: CASSLWLDRDSDYTF. The sequenced part of the CDR3 DNA is TGTGCCAGCAGTCTGTGGTTGGACAGGGACTCCGACTACACC.

To note about this clone: Germline and genes here are mouse. The read falls 1 residue short of the CDR3 end, and the missing part is taken from the germline J gene. V gene TRBV12-2 combines with J gene TRBJ2-7; 9 nucleotides align to TRBD1. The CDR3 spans 13 residues. CDR1 SGHLS and CDR2 HYDKME come from the germline V gene. V gave up 2 bases and J gave up 4 bases; unmatched junction bases: 2. CDR3 DNA (partial): TGTGCCAGCTCTCGACAGGGGGAGTATGAACAGTAC. Residues: CASSRQGEYEQY. The whole CDR3 protein reads CASSRQGEYEQYF. The variable domain in full, with the rest retrieved from reference TRBV12-2 and TRBJ2-7, is NSGVVQSPRYIIKGKGERSILKCIPISGHLSVAWYQQTQGQELKFFIQHYDKMERDKGNLPSRFSVQQFDDYHSEMNMSALELEDSAVYFCASSRQGEYEQYFGPGTRLTVL.

This clone has more than one count but fewer than ten. Mouse names are used for the genes. Read sequence stops 1 residue before the CDR3 end, and the germline J gene provides the missing end. This sequence joins TRBV2 and TRBJ1-2; D might be TRBD1 (6 bases). The V end was cut by 2 bases, the J end by 4 bases, with 11 bases between. The CDR3 totals 14 residues. Germline V gene sequence: CDR1 LGHNA, CDR2 YSYQKL. The CDR3 reads CASSQYREGSDYTF. Partial CDR3 DNA: TGTGCCAGCAGCCAATACAGGGAGGGCTCCGACTACACC.

This clone is medium-sized. Each gene name is a mouse one. The CDR3 end falls 1 residue outside the read, so it is completed with the germline J gene. This chain connects TRBV26 to TRBJ2-7; TRBD2 aligns across 11 bases. The CDR3 consists of 14 residues. With V trimmed by 6 bases and J by 3 bases, 4 bases remained unmatched. Germline V gene data show CDR1 as KGHPV and CDR2 as FQNQEV (reference sequence). Partial CDR3 DNA: TGTGCCAGCAGACCGGGACTGGGGGACTATGAACAGTAC. It specifies CASRPGLGDYEQY. The complete CDR3 reads CASRPGLGDYEQYF.

As to this clone: The genes and germline here are from mouse. The missing CDR3 end, 1 residue past where the read stops, is filled in from the germline J gene. The chain joins TRBV15 to TRBJ2-7; TRBD1 matches at 12 bases. Germline-derived CDR1 and CDR2 are SGHND and FRSKSL. V dropped 7 bases and J dropped 4; count of bases not matched to a gene: 5. This CDR3 is 14 amino acids long. CDR3 protein: CASTPGQGAYEQYF. The DNA read from the CDR3 is TGTGCCAGCACCCCGGGACAGGGGGCGTATGAACAGTAC.

Notes on this clone: Gene labels here are mouse ones. Coverage ceases 1 residue before the CDR3 finishes, and the germline J gene fills in the end. The chain has TRBV26 and TRBJ2-2; 10 positions agree with TRBD1. Germline CDR1 KGHPV, CDR2 FQNQEV (reference sequence). The CDR3 consists of 15 residues. Trimming at V came to 2 bases and at J to 3 bases, leaving 0 bases not matched to a gene. The part of the CDR3 DNA that was read is TGTGCCAGCAGTCTGGGGACAGGGGACACCGGGCAGCTCTAC. Amino acid sequence: CASSLGTGDTGQLY. From start to end, the CDR3 is CASSLGTGDTGQLYF.

To note about this clone: Mouse gene names apply. The CDR3 here is CASSLQGDTEVFF. The CDR3 bases that were read are TGTGCTAGCAGTTTACAGGGGGACACAGAAGTCTTC. The chain recombines TRBV29 with TRBJ1-1; 7 positions agree with TRBD1. The CDR3 extends 1 residue past the end of the read, so its final part is completed from the germline J gene. After removal of 2 bases from V and 3 bases from J, the junction contained 0 bases not matched to a gene. Germline V gives CDR1 MSHET, CDR2 SYDVDS. This CDR3 comprises 13 residues.

With respect to this clone: Gene names refer to mouse genes. Read data end 1 residue before the CDR3 end; the end is taken from the germline J gene. This sample includes further DNA sequences coding for the same CDR3. This sequence joins TRBV26 and TRBJ1-3, with 8 bases identical to TRBD1. Germline CDR1 reads KGHPV; CDR2 reads FQNQEV (reference sequence). The CDR3 is 14 residues long. The ends lost 4 bases at V and 4 bases at J; junction bases unmatched: 3. The sequenced CDR3 bases are TGTGCCAGCAGTCGGCAGGGGGCGGGAAATACGCTCTAT. Its translation is CASSRQGAGNTLY. The whole CDR3 region reads CASSRQGAGNTLYF.